This T cell receptor beta chain derives from a study of blood T cells in healthy people across ages. Together with a sample-barcoded 5' primer, a J-beta primer mix was included in a second PCR lasting roughly 6 to 12 cycles. All samples gave at least 2.5 million CDR3-containing paired-end reads. TCRdb reprocessed the 5' RACE reads with MiXCR, giving one entry per CDR3 protein. Here the sample spans about 1,800,000 distinct CDR3 sequences, under 30% being singletons. Concerning this clonotype itself: The target antigen is unknown.

Regarding the study as a whole: As age increased, TCR beta diversity per million T cells fell in a roughly linear fashion. Long-lived donors carried more naive CD4+ cells and greater diversity than aged donors.

The sample was blood. The receptor comes from a woman aged 30 to 39 in good health.

This chain's CDR3 is CASLAGQGSGELFF. CDR3 nucleotides: TGCGCCAGCCTTGCGGGGCAGGGGTCCGGGGAGCTGTTTTTT. This chain links TRBV4-1 with TRBJ2-2, with D perhaps matching TRBD1 or TRBD2 (6 bases each). The germline V and J ends were trimmed by 8 bases and 6 bases, with 16 bases remaining between them. The CDR3 length is 14 residues. The germline V gene encodes CDR1 MGHRA and CDR2 YSYEKL.